The rows below give T cell receptor beta chains drawn from one sample of a study of cytomegalovirus exposure and HLA in healthy donors. The data were produced by immunoSEQ multiplex PCR, yet TCRdb's version contains in-frame clones alone and is incomplete. The sample contains around 190,000 clones, 79% of which appear only once. Sequencing input: PBMCs. These receptors came from a woman aged 25 to 39 in good health and CMV-seropositive. CDR3s include the opening cysteine and the closing phenylalanine or tryptophan. The D gene is left open where the match is weak. Rows may omit the clone size; those that give it use once, few, many or a size class.

D gene: NA; J gene: TRBJ2-1; V gene: TRBV2; clone size: NA; CDR3 protein: CASSAEGVVEQFF; CDR3 DNA: TGTGCCAGCAGTGCAGAGGGGGTTGTTGAGCAGTTCTTC
D gene: TRBD2; J gene: TRBJ2-3; V gene: TRBV7-9; clone size: NA; CDR3 protein: CASSSKIPRGADTQYF; CDR3 DNA: TGTGCCAGCAGCTCGAAGATCCCTCGGGGGGCAGATACGCAGTATTTT
D gene: NA; J gene: TRBJ1-1; V gene: TRBV4-1; clone size: NA; CDR3 protein: CASSPRVRAEAFF; CDR3 DNA: TGCGCCAGCAGCCCCAGGGTCAGGGCTGAAGCTTTCTTT
D gene: NA; J gene: TRBJ2-2; V gene: TRBV27; clone size: NA; CDR3 protein: CASRYHRSRELFF; CDR3 DNA: TGTGCCAGCAGATACCACAGGTCCAGGGAGCTGTTTTTT
D gene: NA; J gene: TRBJ2-3; V gene: TRBV11-3; clone size: few; CDR3 protein: CASSLVARGSTDTQYF; CDR3 DNA: TGTGCCAGCAGCTTAGTAGCGCGGGGATCCACAGATACGCAGTATTTT
D gene: NA; J gene: TRBJ2-1; V gene: TRBV5-1; clone size: NA; CDR3 protein: CASSLGQGFINEQFF; CDR3 DNA: TGCGCCAGCAGCTTGGGGCAGGGCTTCATCAATGAGCAGTTCTTC
D gene: NA; J gene: TRBJ2-2; V gene: TRBV5-1; clone size: NA; CDR3 protein: CASSLQNTGELFF; CDR3 DNA: TGCGCCAGCAGCTTACAGAACACCGGGGAGCTGTTTTTT
D gene: TRBD2; J gene: TRBJ2-7; V gene: TRBV10-3; clone size: once; CDR3 protein: CAISQTSGFIPYEQYF; CDR3 DNA: TGTGCCATCAGTCAGACTAGCGGGTTTATTCCCTACGAGCAGTACTTC
D gene: TRBD2; J gene: TRBJ2-3; V gene: TRBV15; clone size: NA; CDR3 protein: CATSRDAGGGTDTQYF; CDR3 DNA: TGTGCCACCAGCAGAGATGCGGGGGGGGGCACAGATACGCAGTATTTT
D gene: NA; J gene: TRBJ2-2; V gene: TRBV10-1; clone size: NA; CDR3 protein: CASSERLGSATGELFF; CDR3 DNA: TGCGCCAGCAGTGAGCGACTCGGGAGTGCCACCGGGGAGCTGTTTTTT
D gene: TRBD2; J gene: TRBJ2-3; V gene: TRBV10-3; clone size: few; CDR3 protein: CATLAGDSTDTQYF; CDR3 DNA: TGTGCCACCTTGGCGGGGGACTCGACAGATACGCAGTATTTT